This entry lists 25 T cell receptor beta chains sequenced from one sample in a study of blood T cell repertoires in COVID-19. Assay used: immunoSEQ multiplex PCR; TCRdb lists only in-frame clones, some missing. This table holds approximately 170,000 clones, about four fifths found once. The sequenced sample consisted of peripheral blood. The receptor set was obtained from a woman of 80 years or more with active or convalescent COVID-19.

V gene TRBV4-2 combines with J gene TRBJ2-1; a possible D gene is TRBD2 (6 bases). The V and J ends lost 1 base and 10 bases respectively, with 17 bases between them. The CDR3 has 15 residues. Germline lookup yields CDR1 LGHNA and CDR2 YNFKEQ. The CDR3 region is CASSQVSPGVGEQFF. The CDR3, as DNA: TGTGCCAGCAGCCAAGTCAGTCCGGGAGTGGGGGAGCAGTTCTTC.

The CDR3 DNA sequence: TGTGCCAGCAGCCGGGTGAACACTGAAGCTTTCTTT. Encoded protein: CASSRVNTEAFF. The V gene is TRBV5-4, the J gene TRBJ1-1, with D unclear. The CDR3 length is 12 residues. Germline CDR1 is SGHNT and CDR2 is YYREEE (reference sequence). V was trimmed by 4 bases and J by 0 bases, leaving 4 bases between them. The whole variable domain, remainder taken from reference TRBV5-4 and TRBJ1-1, is ETGVTQSPTHLIKTRGQQVTLRCSSQSGHNTVSWYQQALGQGPQFIFQYYREEENGRGNFPPRFSGLQFPNYSSELNVNALELDDSALYLCASSRVNTEAFFGQGTRLTVV.

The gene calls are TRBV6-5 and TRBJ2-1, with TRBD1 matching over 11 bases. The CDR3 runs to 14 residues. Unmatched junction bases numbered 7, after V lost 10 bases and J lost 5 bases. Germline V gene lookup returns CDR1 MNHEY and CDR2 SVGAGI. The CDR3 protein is CATGTGGWNNEQFF. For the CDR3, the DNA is TGTGCCACCGGGACAGGGGGTTGGAACAATGAGCAGTTCTTC.

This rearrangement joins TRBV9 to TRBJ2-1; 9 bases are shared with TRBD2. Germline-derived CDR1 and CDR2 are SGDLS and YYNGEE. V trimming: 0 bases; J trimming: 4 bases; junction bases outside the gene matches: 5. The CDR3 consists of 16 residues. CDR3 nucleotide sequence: TGTGCCAGCAGCGTAGATCCTAGCGGGACTTACAATGAGCAGTTCTTC. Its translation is CASSVDPSGTYNEQFF. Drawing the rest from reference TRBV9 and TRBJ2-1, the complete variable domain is DSGVTQTPKHLITATGQRVTLRCSPRSGDLSVYWYQQSLDQGLQFLIQYYNGEERAKGNILERFSAQQFPDLHSELNLSSLELGDSALYFCASSVDPSGTYNEQFFGPGTRLTVL.

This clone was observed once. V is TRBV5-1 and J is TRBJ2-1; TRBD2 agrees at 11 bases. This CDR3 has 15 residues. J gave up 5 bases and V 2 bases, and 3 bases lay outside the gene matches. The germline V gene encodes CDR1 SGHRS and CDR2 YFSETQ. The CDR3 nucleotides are TGCGCCAGCAGCTTAAGACTAGCGGGGAACAATGAGCAGTTCTTC. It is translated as CASSLRLAGNNEQFF.

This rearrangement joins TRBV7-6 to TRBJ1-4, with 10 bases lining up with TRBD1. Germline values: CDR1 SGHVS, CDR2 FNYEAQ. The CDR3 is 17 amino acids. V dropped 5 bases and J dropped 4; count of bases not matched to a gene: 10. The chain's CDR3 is CASSLGTGDSGNEKLFF. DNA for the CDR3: TGTGCCAGCAGCCTAGGGACAGGGGATAGTGGTAATGAAAAACTGTTTTTT. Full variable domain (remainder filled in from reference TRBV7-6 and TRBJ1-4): GAGVSQSPRYKVTKRGQDVALRCDPISGHVSLYWYRQALGQGPEFLTYFNYEAQQDKSGLPNDRFSAERPEGSISTLTIQRTEQRDSAMYRCASSLGTGDSGNEKLFFGSGTQLSVL.

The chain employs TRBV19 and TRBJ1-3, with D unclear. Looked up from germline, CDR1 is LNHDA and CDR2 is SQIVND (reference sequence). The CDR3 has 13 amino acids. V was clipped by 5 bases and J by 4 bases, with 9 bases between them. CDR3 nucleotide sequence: TGTGCCAGTAGTTCCGGGGTCGGAAACACCATATATTTT. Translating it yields CASSSGVGNTIYF.

The CDR3 loop reads CASSPRLAGMNEQFF. The DNA of the CDR3 is TGTGCCAGCTCACCGAGACTAGCGGGAATGAATGAGCAGTTCTTC. The rearrangement joins TRBV18 to TRBJ2-1, with 11 bases lining up with TRBD2. In germline, CDR1 is KGHSH, CDR2 LQKENI. Trimming removed 3 bases from V and 7 bases from J; junction bases left unmatched: 5. This CDR3 comprises 15 residues.

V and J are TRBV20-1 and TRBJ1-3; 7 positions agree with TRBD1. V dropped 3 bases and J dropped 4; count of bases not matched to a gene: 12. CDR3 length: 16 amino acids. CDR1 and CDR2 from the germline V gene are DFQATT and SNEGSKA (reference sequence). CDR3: CSASSFPTGEGNTIYF. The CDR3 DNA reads TGCAGTGCTAGTAGTTTCCCAACAGGGGAAGGAAACACCATATATTTT.

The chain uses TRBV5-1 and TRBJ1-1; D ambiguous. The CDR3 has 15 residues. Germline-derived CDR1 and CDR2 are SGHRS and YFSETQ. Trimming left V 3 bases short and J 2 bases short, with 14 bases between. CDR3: CASSSTTRSNTEAFF. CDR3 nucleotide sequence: TGCGCCAGCAGCTCCACTACGAGGAGTAACACTGAAGCTTTCTTT.

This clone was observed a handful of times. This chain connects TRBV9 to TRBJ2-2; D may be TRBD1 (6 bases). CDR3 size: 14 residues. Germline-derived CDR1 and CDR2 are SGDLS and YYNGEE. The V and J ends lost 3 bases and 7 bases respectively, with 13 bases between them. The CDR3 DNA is TGTGCCAGCAGCGCGCTAGGGGGTGGCGGGGAGCTGTTTTTT. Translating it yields CASSALGGGGELFF. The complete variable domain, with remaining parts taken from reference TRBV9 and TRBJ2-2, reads DSGVTQTPKHLITATGQRVTLRCSPRSGDLSVYWYQQSLDQGLQFLIQYYNGEERAKGNILERFSAQQFPDLHSELNLSSLELGDSALYFCASSALGGGGELFFGEGSRLTVL.

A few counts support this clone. The CDR3 loop reads CASSPRSDRESAFF. The DNA of the CDR3 is TGTGCCAGCTCACCACGATCTGACAGGGAATCAGCTTTCTTT. The chain recombines TRBV18 with TRBJ1-1, with 7 bases aligning to TRBD1. CDR1 is KGHSH, CDR2 LQKENI, per germline. Trimming at V came to 1 base and at J to 10 bases, leaving 9 bases not matched to a gene. The CDR3 consists of 14 residues.

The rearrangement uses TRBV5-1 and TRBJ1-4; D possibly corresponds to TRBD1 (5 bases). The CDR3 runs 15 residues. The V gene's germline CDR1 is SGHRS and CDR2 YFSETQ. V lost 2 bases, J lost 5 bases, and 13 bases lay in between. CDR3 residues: CASSLTDSRNEKLFF. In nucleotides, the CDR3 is TGCGCCAGCAGCTTAACCGACAGCCGCAATGAAAAACTGTTTTTT.

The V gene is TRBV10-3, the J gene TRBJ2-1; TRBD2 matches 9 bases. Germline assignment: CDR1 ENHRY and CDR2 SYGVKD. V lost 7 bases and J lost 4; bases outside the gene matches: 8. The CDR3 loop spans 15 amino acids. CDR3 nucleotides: TGTGCCATCAAAGGGGGCGGGAGGGCGTACAATGAGCAGTTCTTC. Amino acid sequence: CAIKGGGRAYNEQFF.

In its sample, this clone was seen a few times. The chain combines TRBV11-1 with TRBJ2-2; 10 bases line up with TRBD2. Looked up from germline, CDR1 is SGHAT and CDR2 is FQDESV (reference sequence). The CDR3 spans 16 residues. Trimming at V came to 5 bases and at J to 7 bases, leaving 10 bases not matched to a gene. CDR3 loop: CASSSGTSDGGGELFF. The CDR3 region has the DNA TGTGCCAGCAGCAGTGGGACTAGCGATGGAGGCGGGGAGCTGTTTTTT.

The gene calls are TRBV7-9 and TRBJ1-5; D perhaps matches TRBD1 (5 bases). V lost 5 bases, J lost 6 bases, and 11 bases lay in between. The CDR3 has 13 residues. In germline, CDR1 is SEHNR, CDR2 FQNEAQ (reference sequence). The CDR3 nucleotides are TGTGCCAGCAGCCCCCTCGGGGGTCAGCCCCAGCATTTT. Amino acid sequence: CASSPLGGQPQHF.

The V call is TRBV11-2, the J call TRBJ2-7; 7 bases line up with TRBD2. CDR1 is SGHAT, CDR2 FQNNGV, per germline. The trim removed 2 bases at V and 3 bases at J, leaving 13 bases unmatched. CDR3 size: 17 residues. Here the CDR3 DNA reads TGTGCCAGCAGCTTAAAGACTAGCCTGTTCATGGGCTACGAGCAGTACTTC. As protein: CASSLKTSLFMGYEQYF.

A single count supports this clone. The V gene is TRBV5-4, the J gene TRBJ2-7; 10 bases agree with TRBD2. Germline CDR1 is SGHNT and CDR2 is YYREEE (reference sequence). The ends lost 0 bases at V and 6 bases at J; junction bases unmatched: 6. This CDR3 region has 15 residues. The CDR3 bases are TGTGCCAGCAGCTTGGCTAGCGGGAGAGTGACCGAGCAGTACTTC. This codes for CASSLASGRVTEQYF.

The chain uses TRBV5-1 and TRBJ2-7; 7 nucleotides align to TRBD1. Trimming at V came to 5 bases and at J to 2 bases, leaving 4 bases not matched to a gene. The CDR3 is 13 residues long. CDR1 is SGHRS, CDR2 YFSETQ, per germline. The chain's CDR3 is CASRPTGAYEQYF. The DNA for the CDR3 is TGCGCCAGCAGACCCACAGGGGCCTACGAGCAGTACTTC.

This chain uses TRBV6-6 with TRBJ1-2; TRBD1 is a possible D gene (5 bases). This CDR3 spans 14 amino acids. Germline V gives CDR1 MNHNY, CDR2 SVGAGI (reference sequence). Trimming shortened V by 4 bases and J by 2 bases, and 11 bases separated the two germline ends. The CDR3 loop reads CASSSLRANYGYTF. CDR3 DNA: TGTGCCAGCAGTTCACTCAGGGCAAACTATGGCTACACCTTC.

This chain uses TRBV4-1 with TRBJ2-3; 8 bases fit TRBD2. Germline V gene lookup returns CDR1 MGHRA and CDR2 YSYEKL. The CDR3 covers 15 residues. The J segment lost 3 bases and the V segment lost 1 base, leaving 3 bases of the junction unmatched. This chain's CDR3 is CASSQGGRTTDTQYF. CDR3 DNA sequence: TGCGCCAGCAGCCAAGGCGGGAGGACTACAGATACGCAGTATTTT.

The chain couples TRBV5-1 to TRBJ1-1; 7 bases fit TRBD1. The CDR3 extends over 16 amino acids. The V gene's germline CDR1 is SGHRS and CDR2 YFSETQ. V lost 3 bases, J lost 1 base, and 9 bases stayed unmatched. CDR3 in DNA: TGCGCCAGCAGCTCGAACAGGGGCGTGGGGAACACTGAAGCTTTCTTT. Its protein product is CASSSNRGVGNTEAFF.

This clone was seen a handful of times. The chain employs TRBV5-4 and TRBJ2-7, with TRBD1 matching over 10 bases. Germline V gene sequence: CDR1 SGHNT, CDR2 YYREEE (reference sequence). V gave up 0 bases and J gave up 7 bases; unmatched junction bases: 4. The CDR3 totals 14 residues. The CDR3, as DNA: TGTGCCAGCAGCTTGGGACAGGGGGCGAGGGAGCAGTACTTC. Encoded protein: CASSLGQGAREQYF.

The CDR3 sequence is CASSYGDTQETQYF. The CDR3 nucleotides are TGTGCCAGTAGTTACGGTGACACACAAGAGACCCAGTACTTC. The V call is TRBV19, the J call TRBJ2-5, with unresolved D. In germline, CDR1 is LNHDA, CDR2 SQIVND (reference sequence). V lost 5 bases and J 2 bases, leaving 12 bases between the germline ends. The length of the CDR3 is 14 residues.

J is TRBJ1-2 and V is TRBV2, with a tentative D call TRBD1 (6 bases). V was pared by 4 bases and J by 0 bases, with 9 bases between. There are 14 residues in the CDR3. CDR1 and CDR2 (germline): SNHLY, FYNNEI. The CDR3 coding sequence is TGTGCCAGCAGTGGGACAGCCGCTAACTATGGCTACACCTTC. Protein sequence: CASSGTAANYGYTF.